The rows below give T cell receptor beta chains drawn from one sample of a study of T cells in Graves' hyperthyroidism and ophthalmopathy. TCRdb passed the multiplex PCR reads through MiXCR, listing each CDR3 protein once. The table records 490,000 or so distinct CDR3 sequences, approximately 20% of them present only once. Sequencing used blood. The receptors were gathered from a man aged 40-49 years with Graves' ophthalmopathy. Both conserved end residues are part of each CDR3. The D gene is left open where the match is weak. Size is stated for part of the rows, as once, few or many counts, or as a class when the clone is expanded.

CDR3 length,D gene,clone size,V gene,J gene,CDR3 protein,CDR3 DNA
17,TRBD2,many,TRBV11-3,TRBJ2-5,CASSLGRLAGVRETQYF,TGTGCCAGCAGCTTGGGGCGACTAGCGGGAGTACGGGAGACCCAGTACTTC
13,NA,many,TRBV11-3,TRBJ1-1,CASSFRVGTEAFF,TGTGCCAGCAGCTTCAGGGTTGGGACTGAAGCTTTCTTT
17,NA,many,TRBV6-5,TRBJ2-7,CASSYALLQRNSYEQYF,TGTGCCAGCAGTTACGCCCTTTTACAGCGAAATTCCTACGAGCAGTACTTC
11,NA,few,TRBV7-8,TRBJ2-2,CASSIQSELFF,TGTGCCAGCTCTATTCAGTCGGAGCTGTTTTTT
16,TRBD2,many,TRBV20-1,TRBJ2-4,CSARMRGGLRGNIQYF,TGCAGTGCTAGAATGCGGGGGGGGCTTCGTGGAAACATTCAGTACTTC
10,NA,NA,TRBV20-1,TRBJ1-2,CSGENYGYTF,TGCAGTGGTGAGAACTATGGCTACACCTTC
12,NA,few,TRBV7-8,TRBJ1-4,CASSTQNEKLFF,TGTGCCAGCAGTACGCAGAATGAAAAACTGTTTTTT
13,NA,few,TRBV7-2,TRBJ2-2,CASSGTVPGELFF,TGTGCCAGCAGTGGGACCGTCCCCGGGGAGCTGTTTTTT
12,TRBD2,many,TRBV12-3/TRBV12-4,TRBJ2-1,CASSRLAYEQFF,TGTGCCAGCAGCAGACTAGCTTATGAGCAGTTCTTC
13,NA,many,TRBV20-1,TRBJ2-3,CSAKPGSTDTQYF,TGCAGTGCTAAGCCCGGGAGCACAGATACGCAGTATTTT
17,TRBD2,NA,TRBV10-3,TRBJ2-3,CAISSSGTSGIPDTQYF,TGTGCCATCAGTAGCTCCGGGACTAGCGGGATCCCAGATACGCAGTATTTT
16,TRBD2,few,TRBV6-2/TRBV6-3,TRBJ2-5,CASSLPTSGIQETQYF,TGTGCCAGCAGCTTACCGACTAGCGGGATCCAAGAGACCCAGTACTTC
15,NA,few,TRBV2,TRBJ2-1,CASRTTGQLDNEQFF,TGTGCCAGCAGGACCACAGGACAGTTAGACAATGAGCAGTTCTTC
15,TRBD2,NA,TRBV12-3/TRBV12-4,TRBJ2-1,CASSFSAGVVNEQFF,TGTGCCAGCAGTTTCTCAGCGGGAGTCGTCAATGAGCAGTTCTTC
15,NA,NA,TRBV12-3/TRBV12-4,TRBJ1-5,CASSFSFVAGQPQHF,TGTGCCAGCAGTTTTTCTTTTGTAGCGGGACAGCCCCAGCATTTT
12,NA,NA,TRBV7-9,TRBJ2-5,CASSYRKETQYF,TGTGCCAGCAGTTACAGAAAAGAGACCCAGTACTTC
12,NA,NA,TRBV12-5,TRBJ2-3,CVSGRGRDTQYF,TGTGTTAGTGGCCGGGGTAGAGATACGCAGTATTTT
14,NA,NA,TRBV4-3,TRBJ1-2,CASSQEGGIGGYTF,TGCGCCAGCAGCCAAGAGGGGGGGATTGGTGGCTACACCTTC
15,NA,few,TRBV6-9,TRBJ1-3,CASSSSQGSGNTIYF,TGTGCCAGCAGTTCTTCCCAGGGATCTGGAAACACCATATATTTT
14,TRBD2,NA,TRBV20-1,TRBJ2-1,CSASPGGFVNEQFF,TGCAGTGCTAGTCCCGGGGGGTTTGTCAATGAGCAGTTCTTC